These 15 T cell receptor beta chains originate from one sample sequenced in a study of cytomegalovirus exposure and HLA in healthy donors. Use of 60 Vbeta and 13 Jbeta primers characterized the PCR. TCRdb's table, derived via immunoSEQ multiplex PCR, lists solely in-frame clones and lacks some. The sample features more than 130,000 clones, with approximately 2.5% in its top ten. The sample taken for sequencing was PBMCs. These receptors were collected from a man between 40 and 49 years old in good health and CMV-seronegative.

The CDR3 sequence: CASTQGSSYNSPLHF. DNA for the CDR3: TGTGCCAGCACCCAGGGGAGCTCCTATAATTCACCCCTCCACTTT. This chain uses TRBV7-9 with TRBJ1-6; a possible D gene is TRBD1 (6 bases). Germline V gene data show CDR1 as SEHNR and CDR2 as FQNEAQ (reference sequence). CDR3 length: 15 amino acids. Trimming took off 7 bases at V and 0 bases at J, with 10 bases between the two ends.

The chain recombines TRBV27 with TRBJ2-2, with 8 bases that match TRBD1. The J segment lost 0 bases and the V segment lost 7 bases, leaving 4 bases of the junction unmatched. The CDR3 has 15 amino acids. In germline, CDR1 is MNHEY, CDR2 SMNVEV (reference sequence). The CDR3 DNA follows: TGTGCCAGCACCCTGGGACAGGCGAACACCGGGGAGCTGTTTTTT. Its translation: CASTLGQANTGELFF.

J is TRBJ2-5 and V is TRBV27; no definite D call. V dropped 6 bases and J dropped 0 bases, with 20 bases sitting between them. Germline CDR1 MNHEY, CDR2 SMNVEV (reference sequence). The CDR3 covers 17 residues. The CDR3 DNA is TGTGCCAGCAGCCATTCCGTCGGAGCAATTTACCAAGAGACCCAGTACTTC. Protein: CASSHSVGAIYQETQYF.

The CDR3 sequence: CASSLVAGGNYEQYF. CDR3 sequence (DNA): TGTGCCAGCAGCTTAGTGGCAGGGGGAAACTACGAGCAGTACTTC. V and J are TRBV11-2 and TRBJ2-7; 7 bases are shared with TRBD1. This CDR3 is 15 amino acids long. Germline CDR1 is SGHAT and CDR2 is FQNNGV. V lost 1 base to trimming and J lost 3 bases; unmatched junction nucleotides: 6. Drawing the rest from reference TRBV11-2 and TRBJ2-7, the complete variable domain is EAGVAQSPRYKIIEKRQSVAFWCNPISGHATLYWYQQILGQGPKLLIQFQNNGVVDDSQLPKDRFSAERLKGVDSTLKIQPAKLEDSAVYLCASSLVAGGNYEQYFGPGTRLTVT.

V usage is TRBV5-6 and J usage is TRBJ2-1; the match to TRBD1 covers 8 bases. Germline CDR1 and CDR2: SGHDT and YYEEEE. After removal of 4 bases from V and 4 bases from J, the junction contained 4 bases not matched to a gene. The CDR3 runs 14 residues. For the CDR3, the DNA is TGTGCCAGCAGCCAGGACAGGGTTTACAATGAGCAGTTCTTC. As protein: CASSQDRVYNEQFF.

This chain joins TRBV19 and TRBJ2-5, with 7 bases lining up with TRBD1. The V and J ends lost 4 bases and 4 bases, in that order; junction bases with no gene match: 9. The CDR3 is 15 residues long. Germline CDR1 is LNHDA and CDR2 is SQIVND (reference sequence). The CDR3 sequence is CASSTQTGLGETQYF. CDR3 in DNA: TGTGCCAGTAGTACCCAGACAGGGCTCGGAGAGACCCAGTACTTC.

This chain connects TRBV6-1 to TRBJ2-5; possibly TRBD1 for D (6 bases). The J call may be wrong; the DNA end is better matched by TRBJ2-7. This CDR3 has 14 residues. Germline lookup yields CDR1 MNHNS and CDR2 SASEGT. The CDR3 DNA sequence: TGTGCCAGCAGTGAATTGGGGGCAAGCTACGAGCAGTACTTC. Translated: CASSELGASYEQYF.

This CDR3 is CASSQGLSYSGNTIYF. The CDR3 bases are TGCGCCAGCAGCCAAGGTTTATCCTACTCTGGAAACACCATATATTTT. V and J are TRBV4-3 and TRBJ1-3; D remains unclear. The CDR3 runs 16 residues. CDR1 and CDR2 from the germline V gene are LGHNA and YSLEER. Trimming shortened V by 1 base and J by 0 bases, and 10 bases separated the two germline ends.

Concerning this clone: One end of the junction is discordant with germline, which a read error may explain. At the DNA level, this CDR3 is encoded by other sequences in the same sample as well. The rearrangement joins TRBV5-1 to TRBJ2-2; tentatively, D is TRBD1 (7 bases). CDR1 and CDR2 (germline): SGHRS, YFSETQ. CDR3 size: 15 residues. In DNA form, the CDR3 reads TGTGCCAGCAGCCCAGGGGGGCTGAACACCGGGGAGCTGTTTTTT. Translating it yields CASSPGGLNTGELFF.

The chain recombines TRBV19 with TRBJ2-7, with D possibly TRBD2 on 6 matching bases. Trimming took off 3 bases at V and 3 bases at J, with 6 bases between the two ends. The CDR3 covers 12 residues. Germline V CDR1 and CDR2: LNHDA, SQIVND (reference sequence). For the CDR3, the DNA is TGTGCCAGTAGTATGCGGGGCTACGAGCAGTACTTC. Translation: CASSMRGYEQYF.

The chain joins TRBV7-9 to TRBJ1-2; a possible D gene is TRBD1 (6 bases). From germline, CDR1 is SEHNR and CDR2 FQNEAQ (reference sequence). The CDR3 is 14 amino acids. The V end was cut by 5 bases, the J end by 0 bases, with 10 bases between. CDR3 region: CASSNNRANYGYTF. The CDR3 nucleotides read TGTGCCAGCAGCAACAACAGGGCTAACTATGGCTACACCTTC.

The chain combines TRBV10-3 with TRBJ2-2, with D possibly matching TRBD2 (6 bases). From germline, CDR1 is ENHRY and CDR2 SYGVKD. This CDR3 contains 16 residues. Trimming took 6 bases from V and 5 from J, leaving 19 bases between them. The chain's CDR3 is CAIREGVSGGTGELFF. As DNA, the CDR3 is TGTGCCATCAGGGAAGGGGTTAGCGGCGGTACCGGGGAGCTGTTTTTT.

The V and J genes are TRBV19 and TRBJ1-5, with D possibly being TRBD1 (5 bases). V was shortened by 3 bases and J by 4 bases, with 16 bases between the two germline ends. The CDR3 spans 16 residues. Germline V gene sequence: CDR1 LNHDA, CDR2 SQIVND (reference sequence). In DNA form, the CDR3 reads TGTGCCAGTAGTATGTTCGCCAGGGTTGGTAATCAGCCCCAGCATTTT. Its protein is CASSMFARVGNQPQHF.

DNA of the CDR3: TGTGCCAGCAGCGATAGCGGGGGGTCGGATACGCAGTATTTT. This encodes CASSDSGGSDTQYF. V and J are TRBV9 and TRBJ2-3; 10 nucleotides match TRBD2. CDR1 is SGDLS, CDR2 YYNGEE, per germline. The CDR3 runs 14 residues. Trimming at V came to 3 bases and at J to 6 bases, leaving 4 bases not matched to a gene.

The chain carries TRBV6-5 and TRBJ1-5; D perhaps matches TRBD1 (6 bases). In germline, CDR1 is MNHEY, CDR2 SVGAGI. V lost 4 bases to trimming and J lost 3 bases, with 13 bases between them. The CDR3 spans 15 residues. CDR3: CASSLGQGNNQPQHF. CDR3 bases: TGTGCCAGCAGTTTGGGACAAGGGAACAATCAGCCCCAGCATTTT.